The 16 T cell receptor beta chains listed next were all sequenced from one sample in a study of shared clonotypes between healthy human individuals (dated by TCRdb to 2018 to 2021). Libraries were built with the immunoSEQ multiplex PCR assay. The table comes from immuneACCESS by way of TCRdb, which keeps in-frame sequences with V and J called. Part of the clones is missing from these tables; in studies checked, under half for an unresolved V gene and the rest for unknown reasons. The sample records under 2.5 million clones, 80% to 95% of which are singletons. The biggest ten clones account for more than 0.35% of the sample. The sequenced sample consisted of naive CD4+ T cells from PBMCs. The sample's cell subset or site label, decoded: CD45RA+ positively selected. All receptors come from a man aged 18 to 29 in good health. Some clones in this sample may be carry-over from other donors' samples.

The rearrangement joins TRBV29-1 to TRBJ1-4; the D gene is possibly TRBD1 (5 bases). Trimming took 1 base from V and 3 from J, leaving 12 bases between them. The CDR3 is made up of 15 amino acids. Germline CDR1 and CDR2: SQVTM and ANQGSEA. The CDR3 bases are TGCAGCGTTGAAGCTGCCCAGGGACCTAATGAAAAACTGTTTTTT. Its protein is CSVEAAQGPNEKLFF.

A word on this clone: The identical CDR3 is also encoded by other nucleotide sequences in the sample. This chain joins TRBV5-8 and TRBJ1-5; D gene uncertain. V gave up 1 base and J gave up 7 bases, with 6 bases separating them. The length of the CDR3 is 12 residues. Germline CDR1 and CDR2: SGHTS and YDEGEE. CDR3: CASSLYGQPQHF. As DNA, the CDR3 is TGTGCCAGCAGCTTGTACGGCCAGCCCCAGCATTTT.

DNA of the CDR3: TGTGCCAGCAGCCCCTTAGCGGGAAACATGGCAGATACGCAGTATTTT. Its translation: CASSPLAGNMADTQYF. The chain joins TRBV9 to TRBJ2-3; the match to TRBD2 covers 8 bases. The trim removed 4 bases at V and 4 bases at J, leaving 11 bases unmatched. CDR1 and CDR2 from the germline V gene are SGDLS and YYNGEE. There are 16 residues in the CDR3.

The chain uses TRBV14 and TRBJ2-5, with D possibly matching TRBD2 (5 bases). The CDR3 spans 17 residues. CDR1 is SGHDN and CDR2 is FVKESK in the germline V gene. V gave up 3 bases and J gave up 3 bases, with 20 bases separating them. The CDR3 here is CASSHSYGWERKETQYF. CDR3 in DNA: TGTGCCAGCAGCCATTCATATGGATGGGAGAGAAAAGAGACCCAGTACTTC.

The CDR3 loop reads CASSLHLRDRGREQYF. The DNA of the CDR3 is TGCGCCAGCAGCTTACACCTCCGAGACAGGGGGCGCGAGCAGTACTTC. V gene TRBV5-1 combines with J gene TRBJ2-7; 10 bases fit TRBD1. Germline-derived CDR1 and CDR2 are SGHRS and YFSETQ. The length of the CDR3 is 16 residues. J was trimmed by 6 bases and V by 2 bases; bases with no gene match: 11.

The chain's CDR3 is CASSPGTSGTLEQFF. The DNA for the CDR3 is TGTGCCAGCAGCCCCGGGACTAGCGGGACTCTGGAGCAGTTCTTC. This chain uses TRBV7-2 with TRBJ2-1, with TRBD2 matching 13 bases. The CDR3 has 15 amino acids. Trimming cost V 5 bases and J 10 bases; bases outside gene matches: 8. Germline lookup yields CDR1 SGHTA and CDR2 FQGNSA.

CDR3: CASSPLSPGVGDTIYF. In nucleotides, the CDR3 is TGTGCCAGCTCACCACTTTCTCCGGGAGTGGGGGACACCATATATTTT. The chain uses TRBV18 and TRBJ1-3; a possible D gene is TRBD1 (5 bases). The CDR3 covers 16 residues. Trimming took 1 base from V and 8 from J, leaving 18 bases between them. Germline-derived CDR1 and CDR2 are KGHSH and LQKENI.

This clone was picked up one time. The chain combines TRBV19 with TRBJ1-2; tentatively, D is TRBD1 (6 bases). Trimming stripped 9 bases from V and 6 bases from J, with 20 bases between. In germline, CDR1 is LNHDA, CDR2 SQIVND (reference sequence). The length of the CDR3 is 14 residues. CDR3 amino acids: CASELGNRVHGYTF. CDR3 DNA sequence: TGTGCCAGCGAGCTGGGAAACAGGGTCCATGGCTACACCTTC.

This chain links TRBV19 with TRBJ2-7; possibly TRBD1 or TRBD2 for D (5 bases each). V was cut by 4 bases and J by 5 bases, with 15 bases left in between. The germline V gene encodes CDR1 LNHDA and CDR2 SQIVND (reference sequence). This CDR3 has 14 residues. CDR3 sequence (DNA): TGTGCCAGTAGTAGTTACGGGGCCGCCGACGAGCAGTACTTC. Amino acid sequence: CASSSYGAADEQYF.

The chain has TRBV20-1 and TRBJ1-2; D is unresolved. CDR3 length equals 11 residues. The ends were cut back, 3 bases at V and 8 bases at J, with 10 bases in the middle. CDR1 is DFQATT and CDR2 is SNEGSKA in the germline V gene (reference sequence). CDR3 coding DNA: TGCAGTGCTAGCAGCCAGCCGGGCTACACCTTC. It is translated as CSASSQPGYTF.

The rearrangement joins TRBV15 to TRBJ1-1, with TRBD1 as a possible D gene (5 bases). The CDR3 runs to 13 residues. CDR1 and CDR2 (germline): LNHNV, YYDKDF (reference sequence). V was cut by 0 bases and J by 6 bases, with 8 bases left in between. Written as DNA, the CDR3 is TGTGCCACCAGCAGAGAGCAGGGTGCTGAAGCTTTCTTT. Translation gives CATSREQGAEAFF.

The chain has TRBV6-5 and TRBJ2-3; tentatively, D is TRBD1 or TRBD2 (6 bases each). CDR1 is MNHEY, CDR2 SVGAGI, per germline. The CDR3 loop spans 15 amino acids. V was pared by 4 bases and J by 4 bases, with 15 bases between. Here the CDR3 reads CASSLRDTSPDTQYF. CDR3 bases: TGTGCCAGCAGTTTGCGGGACACTAGCCCAGATACGCAGTATTTT.

The rearrangement uses TRBV11-2 and TRBJ2-7; 11 bases map to TRBD2. The germline V gene has CDR1 SGHAT and CDR2 FQNNGV. CDR3 size: 15 residues. V lost 6 bases, J lost 0 bases, and 4 bases stayed unmatched. CDR3 bases: TGTGCCAGCAGAAGACTAGCGGGAAGCTCCTACGAGCAGTACTTC. Protein product: CASRRLAGSSYEQYF.

This clone has just one count. The chain employs TRBV27 and TRBJ1-1; D call uncertain. Trimming cost V 1 base and J 6 bases, with 15 bases left between them. Germline V gene data show CDR1 as MNHEY and CDR2 as SMNVEV (reference sequence). The CDR3 runs 15 residues. The CDR3 bases are TGTGCCAGCAGTTTATGGCGGGGAGAACGGTCTGAAGCTTTCTTT. It yields the protein CASSLWRGERSEAFF.

This clone appeared once. V usage is TRBV28 and J usage is TRBJ1-1; D uncertain. V was shortened by 3 bases and J by 1 base, with 6 bases between the two germline ends. From germline, CDR1 is MDHEN and CDR2 SYDVKM. The CDR3 loop spans 13 amino acids. CDR3 in amino acids: CASSFSGNTEAFF. In DNA form, the CDR3 reads TGTGCCAGCAGTTTTTCGGGGAACACTGAAGCTTTCTTT.

V is TRBV7-8 and J is TRBJ1-5, with a tentative D call TRBD1 (5 bases). V was pared by 3 bases and J by 3 bases, with 9 bases between. Germline V CDR1 and CDR2: SGHVS, FQNEAQ. This CDR3 is 14 amino acids long. The CDR3 DNA reads TGTGCCAGCAGCTTGTCGGACACCAATCAGCCCCAGCATTTT. Its translation is CASSLSDTNQPQHF.